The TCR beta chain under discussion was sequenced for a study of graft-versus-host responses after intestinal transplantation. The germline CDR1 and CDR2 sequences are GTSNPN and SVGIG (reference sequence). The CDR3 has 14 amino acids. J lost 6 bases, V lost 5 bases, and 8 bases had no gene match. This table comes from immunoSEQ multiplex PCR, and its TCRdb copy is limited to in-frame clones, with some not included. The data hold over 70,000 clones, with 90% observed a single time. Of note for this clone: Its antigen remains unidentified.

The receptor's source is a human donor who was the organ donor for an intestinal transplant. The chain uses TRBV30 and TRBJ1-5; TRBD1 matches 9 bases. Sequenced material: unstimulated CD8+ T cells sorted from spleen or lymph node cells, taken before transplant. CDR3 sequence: CAWERTGGSQPQHF. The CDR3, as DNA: TGTGCCTGGGAACGAACAGGGGGCAGTCAGCCCCAGCATTTT.